The rows below give T cell receptor beta chains drawn from one sample of a study of PD-L1 blockade in urothelial cancer. Generated by immunoSEQ multiplex PCR, the TCRdb table keeps only in-frame clones and is missing some. The sample gives about 80,000 clones, 87% of which show up once; 4.5% to 7% is in the top ten. The sample consisted of PBMCs, taken around atezolizumab (anti-PD-L1) treatment. These receptor sequences come from a woman in her seventies with urothelial cancer. CDR3s include the opening cysteine and the closing phenylalanine or tryptophan. D genes are given only for firm matches. Clone size is shown for a subset of rows, as once, few, many or a class of expanded clone.

clone_size,d_call,cdr3_length,v_call,j_call,cdr3_nt,cdr3_aa
.,TRBD2,14,TRBV28,TRBJ2-1,TGTGCCAGCGGACTAGCGGTTAGTTACAATGAGCAGTTCTTC,CASGLAVSYNEQFF
.,TRBD2,16,TRBV15,TRBJ2-7,TGTGCCACCAGCAGAGATCGAAGGGCGGCTAGCGGGAGTATTTACTTC,CATSRDRRAASGSIYF
.,.,14,TRBV11-3,TRBJ2-3,TGTGCCAGCAGCCGGACAGCAACCACAGATACGCAGTATTTT,CASSRTATTDTQYF
.,TRBD2,15,TRBV28,TRBJ2-1,TGTGCCAGCAGCCCCCTCTCTAGCGGGAGTAATGAGCAGTTCTTC,CASSPLSSGSNEQFF
.,.,13,TRBV19,TRBJ2-3,TGTGCCAGTAGTATCGTTTTCTCAGATACGCAGTATTTT,CASSIVFSDTQYF
.,.,14,TRBV27,TRBJ1-1,TGTGCCAGCAGTCTACGGAGGACAGCCTTCGAAGCTTTCTTT,CASSLRRTAFEAFF
.,.,11,TRBV20-1,TRBJ2-1,TGCAGTGCCCCTCGAGTATACGAGCAGTTCTTC,CSAPRVYEQFF
.,TRBD2,16,TRBV25-1,TRBJ2-5,TGTGCCAGCAGTGAATATTGGGCGGGGGGGCCGGAGACCCAGTACTTC,CASSEYWAGGPETQYF
.,TRBD1,14,TRBV5-1,TRBJ1-2,TGCGCCAGCAGCACTGGACAGGGGGCTAGTGGCTACACCTTC,CASSTGQGASGYTF
.,.,12,TRBV5-6,TRBJ1-2,TGTGCCAGCAGCTCCCGGGGCTATGGCTACACCTTC,CASSSRGYGYTF
.,.,15,TRBV7-9,TRBJ1-2,TGTGCCAGCAGCTTAGCGGGCGGGGGTGTCTATGGCTACACCTTC,CASSLAGGGVYGYTF
.,.,13,TRBV11-2,TRBJ2-3,TGTGCCAGCAGCTTAGCGGGAGTAGATACGCAGTATTTT,CASSLAGVDTQYF
.,TRBD1,15,TRBV5-1,TRBJ1-1,TGCGCCAGCAGCTTGGCACAGGGGCCGCACACTGAAGCTTTCTTT,CASSLAQGPHTEAFF
.,.,13,TRBV4-2,TRBJ1-5,TGTGCCAGCGCACAGGGCGAACATCAGCCCCAGCATTTT,CASAQGEHQPQHF
.,TRBD2,18,TRBV9,TRBJ2-1,TGTGCCAGCAGCGTAGGGCCCGCCCGAGCGGGGTCCTACAATGAGCAGTTCTTC,CASSVGPARAGSYNEQFF
once,.,13,TRBV7-6,TRBJ1-1,TGTGCCAGCAGCGACGACAGTTACACTGAAGCTTTCTTT,CASSDDSYTEAFF
.,TRBD1,15,TRBV6-1,TRBJ1-2,TGTGCCAGCAGTGACTTGACAGGGCCCAACTATGGCTACACCTTC,CASSDLTGPNYGYTF
.,TRBD1,16,TRBV18,TRBJ1-1,TGTGCCAGCTCTCCGGGACAGGGGCTAATGAACACTGAAGCTTTCTTT,CASSPGQGLMNTEAFF
.,TRBD2,17,TRBV5-1,TRBJ2-5,TGCGCCAGCAGCCCCTTCCTTCCCCCGCGGGAGAAAGAGACCCAGTACTTC,CASSPFLPPREKETQYF
.,TRBD1,15,TRBV6-5,TRBJ1-1,TGTGCCAGCAGTTACTCCGGACAGGTGAACACTGAAGCTTTCTTT,CASSYSGQVNTEAFF